What follows are 8 T cell receptor beta chains derived from one specimen sequenced in a study of breast tumors, draining lymph nodes, adjacent tissues. TCRdb recomputed calls from the multiplex PCR reads with MiXCR, one row per CDR3 protein. The sample has 250,000 or so distinct CDR3 sequences, roughly 30% seen once. Samples came from axillary lymph nodes draining the breast cancer. What was sequenced was axillary lymph node tissue. The origin of the receptors is a female donor with breast cancer. Some clones in this sample may be carry-over from other donors' samples.

The rearrangement uses TRBV14 and TRBJ2-7, with TRBD2 matching over 10 bases. The CDR3 consists of 14 residues. Germline CDR1 reads SGHDN; CDR2 reads FVKESK. After removal of 2 bases from V and 6 bases from J, the junction contained 4 bases not matched to a gene. For the CDR3, the DNA is TGTGCCAGCAGCCAAAGACTAGCGGGCTCCGAGCAGTACTTC. Translation: CASSQRLAGSEQYF.

The chain combines TRBV6-2 or TRBV6-3 with TRBJ1-5, with D possibly being TRBD1 (5 bases). The CDR3 sequence is 12 residues long. Per the germline V gene, CDR1 is MNHEY and CDR2 is SVGEGT. Trimming removed 5 bases at V and 8 bases at J, with 10 bases between. This CDR3 reads CASSPPGEPQHF. Written as DNA, the CDR3 is TGTGCCAGCAGTCCCCCGGGGGAGCCCCAGCATTTT.

A remark on this clonotype: Because the CDR3 is missing its conserved closing phenylalanine or tryptophan, this is likely a read error. The chain combines TRBV19 with TRBJ2-1; the D gene is possibly TRBD1 (5 bases). Deletions cut 0 bases from V and 1 base from J, with 10 bases between. Germline lookup yields CDR1 LNHDA and CDR2 SQIVND (reference sequence). The CDR3 totals 16 residues. The CDR3 nucleotides read TGTGCCAGTAGTATAGAGGGGCGGCTTTCCTACAATGAGCAGTTCTCC. This encodes CASSIEGRLSYNEQFS.

At least ten counts were recorded for this clonotype. V and J are TRBV24-1 and TRBJ1-2, with TRBD1 as a possible D gene (5 bases). The germline V gene encodes CDR1 KGHDR and CDR2 SFDVKD. The CDR3 runs to 12 residues. With 6 bases removed from V and 7 bases from J, the gap between germline ends came to 11 bases. The CDR3 DNA reads TGTGCCACCAGTCGGAAGGGGTTTGGCTACACCTTC. Translation gives CATSRKGFGYTF.

About this clonotype itself: A junction end diverges from the germline sequence, so it may reflect a read error. The chain uses TRBV7-2 and TRBJ2-5, with 15 nucleotides matching TRBD2. CDR3 length: 17 residues. CDR1 and CDR2 from the germline V gene are SGHTA and FQGNSA. CDR3 sequence reads: CASSFGTSGRPQETQYF. As DNA, the CDR3 is TGTGCCAGTAGCTTCGGGACTAGCGGGAGGCCTCAAGAGACCCAGTACTTC.

This clonotype was detected only a few times. Just one base apart from a much larger clone, this may be a read error. This chain connects TRBV20-1 to TRBJ2-5; 7 nucleotides agree with TRBD2. The CDR3 runs to 14 residues. Germline loops: CDR1 DFQATT, CDR2 SNEGSKA (reference sequence). In nucleotides, the CDR3 is TGCAGTGGGGCCCAGCGGGGACCTAAAGAGACCCGGTACTTC. Translated: CSGAQRGPKETRYF.

V usage is TRBV6-1 and J usage is TRBJ1-5, with TRBD1 matching over 10 bases. Germline-derived CDR1 and CDR2 are MNHNS and SASEGT. The CDR3 runs to 16 residues. V gave up 6 bases and J gave up 5 bases; unmatched junction bases: 10. CDR3 sequence (DNA): TGTGCCAGCAGGCCACGGACAGGGGGGGTGGATCAGCCCCAGCATTTT. Amino acid sequence: CASRPRTGGVDQPQHF.

On this clonotype itself: A much more abundant neighbour one base away suggests this may be a read error. This chain uses TRBV12-3 or TRBV12-4 with TRBJ1-2; a possible D gene is TRBD1 (5 bases). Between the trimmed V and J ends, which lost 4 bases and 0 bases, there was a span of 9 bases. The CDR3 sequence is 14 residues long. This CDR3 reads CASSCDSSNYGYTF. The CDR3 DNA is TGTGCCAGCAGTTGCGACAGCTCTAACTATGGCTACACCTTC.